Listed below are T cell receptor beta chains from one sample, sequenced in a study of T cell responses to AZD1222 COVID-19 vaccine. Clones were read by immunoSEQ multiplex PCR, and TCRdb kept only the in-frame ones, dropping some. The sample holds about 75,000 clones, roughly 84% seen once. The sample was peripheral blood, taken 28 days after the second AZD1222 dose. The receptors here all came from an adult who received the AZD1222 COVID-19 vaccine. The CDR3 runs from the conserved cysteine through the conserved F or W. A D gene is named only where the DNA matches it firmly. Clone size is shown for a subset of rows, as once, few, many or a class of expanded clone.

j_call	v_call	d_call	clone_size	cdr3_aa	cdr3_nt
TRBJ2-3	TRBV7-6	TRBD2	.	CASSHGLASTDTQYF	TGTGCCAGCAGCCACGGACTAGCGAGCACAGATACGCAGTATTTT
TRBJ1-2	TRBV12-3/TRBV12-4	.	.	CASSQENYGYTF	TGTGCCAGCTCCCAAGAAAACTATGGCTACACCTTC
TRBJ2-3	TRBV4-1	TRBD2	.	CASKWAGGPTDTQYF	TGCGCCAGCAAGTGGGCGGGGGGGCCCACAGATACGCAGTATTTT
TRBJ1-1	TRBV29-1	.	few	CSVVGGLNTEAFF	TGCAGCGTTGTGGGGGGGCTGAACACTGAAGCTTTCTTT
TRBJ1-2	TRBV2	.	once	CASSEGLSGYTF	TGTGCCAGCAGTGAAGGGTTGTCGGGCTACACCTTC
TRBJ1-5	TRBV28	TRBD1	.	CASSRDRPNQPQHF	TGTGCCAGCAGCCGGGACAGGCCCAATCAGCCCCAGCATTTT
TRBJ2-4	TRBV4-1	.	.	CASSQTDLAKNIQYF	TGCGCCAGCAGCCAGACGGACTTAGCCAAAAACATTCAGTACTTC
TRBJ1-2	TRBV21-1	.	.	CASSKRANYGYTF	TGTGCCAGCAGCAAAAGAGCTAACTATGGCTACACCTTC
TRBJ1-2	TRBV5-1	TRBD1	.	CASSPTGGQYGYTF	TGCGCCAGCAGCCCGACAGGGGGTCAATATGGCTACACCTTC
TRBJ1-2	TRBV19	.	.	CASSISSTGDYGYTF	TGTGCCAGTAGTATCTCCTCTACCGGCGACTATGGCTACACCTTC
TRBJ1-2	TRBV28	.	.	CASSRRASLYGYTF	TGTGCCAGCAGTCGACGGGCATCCCTTTATGGCTACACCTTC
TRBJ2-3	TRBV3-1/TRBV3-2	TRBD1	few	CASSQELRDRGTDTQYF	TGTGCCAGCAGCCAAGAATTGAGGGACAGGGGGACAGATACGCAGTATTTT
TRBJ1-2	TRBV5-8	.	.	CASNFLQGFANYGYTF	TGTGCCAGCAACTTTCTACAGGGTTTCGCAAACTATGGCTACACCTTC
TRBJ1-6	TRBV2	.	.	CASSVDLQRSSYNSPLHF	TGTGCCAGCAGTGTAGACCTTCAACGTAGCTCCTATAATTCACCCCTCCACTTT
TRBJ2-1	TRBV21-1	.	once	CASSPGLAGGDEQFF	TGTGCCAGCAGCCCGGGACTAGCGGGGGGGGATGAGCAGTTCTTC
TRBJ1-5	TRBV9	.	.	CASSPGGNQPQHF	TGTGCCAGCAGCCCCGGGGGGAATCAGCCCCAGCATTTT
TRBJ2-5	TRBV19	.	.	CASSTLRDSLQETQYF	TGTGCCAGTAGTACCTTGCGGGACTCCCTCCAAGAGACCCAGTACTTC
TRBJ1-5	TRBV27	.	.	CATHRSNQPQHF	TGTGCCACCCACCGGAGCAATCAGCCCCAGCATTTT
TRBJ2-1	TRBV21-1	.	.	CASSVTHRGDNEQFF	TGTGCCAGCAGCGTCACCCACCGGGGGGATAATGAGCAGTTCTTC
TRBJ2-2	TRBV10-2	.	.	CASNPGGPNTGELFF	TGCGCCAGCAATCCTGGGGGTCCGAACACCGGGGAGCTGTTTTTT
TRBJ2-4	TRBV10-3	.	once	CAISEPAKNIQYF	TGTGCCATCAGTGAGCCGGCCAAAAACATTCAGTACTTC
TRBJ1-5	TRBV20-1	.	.	CSASRSKGQKVNQPQHF	TGCAGTGCTAGTAGGTCGAAAGGACAGAAGGTTAATCAGCCCCAGCATTTT
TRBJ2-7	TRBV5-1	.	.	CASSFGGPPYEQYF	TGCGCCAGCAGCTTCGGGGGGCCCCCCTACGAGCAGTACTTC
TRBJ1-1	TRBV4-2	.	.	CASSQVGRDTEAFF	TGTGCCAGCAGCCAAGTGGGACGAGACACTGAAGCTTTCTTT
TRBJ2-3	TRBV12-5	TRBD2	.	CASGLGGGSTDTQYF	TGTGCTAGTGGTTTGGGCGGGGGAAGCACAGATACGCAGTATTTT
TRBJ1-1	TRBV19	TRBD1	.	CASSPGTANTEAFF	TGTGCCAGTAGTCCTGGGACAGCTAACACTGAAGCTTTCTTT
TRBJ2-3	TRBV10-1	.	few	CASSDGDPTDTQYF	TGCGCCAGCAGTGATGGTGACCCCACAGATACGCAGTATTTT
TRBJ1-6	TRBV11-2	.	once	CASSLDRGYSPLHF	TGTGCCAGCAGCTTAGATCGTGGCTATTCACCCCTCCACTTT
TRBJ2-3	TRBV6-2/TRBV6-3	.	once	CASSYGGNTDTQYF	TGTGCCAGCAGTTATGGGGGAAACACAGATACGCAGTATTTT
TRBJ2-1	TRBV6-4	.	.	CASSDYTGEQFF	TGTGCCAGCAGTGATTATACAGGAGAGCAGTTCTTC
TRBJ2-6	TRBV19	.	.	CASSIGRGSASGANVLTF	TGTGCCAGTAGTATAGGAAGGGGCTCTGCATCTGGGGCCAACGTCCTGACTTTC
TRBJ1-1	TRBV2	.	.	CASRDIGNTEAFF	TGTGCCAGCAGAGACATCGGGAACACTGAAGCTTTCTTT
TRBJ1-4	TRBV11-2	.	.	CASSSGTQNEKLFF	TGTGCCAGCAGCTCCGGGACCCAAAATGAAAAACTGTTTTTT
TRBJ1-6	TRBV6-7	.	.	CASSYPNSPLHF	TGTGCCAGCAGTTACCCAAATTCACCCCTCCACTTT
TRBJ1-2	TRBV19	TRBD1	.	CASQVTGTGNYGYTF	TGTGCCAGTCAAGTTACCGGGACAGGGAACTATGGCTACACCTTC
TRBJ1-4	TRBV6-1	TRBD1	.	CASSDRGREKLFF	TGTGCCAGCAGTGACAGGGGGCGTGAAAAACTGTTTTTT
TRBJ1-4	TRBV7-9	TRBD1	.	CASSLRTGEEKLFF	TGTGCCAGCAGCTTGCGGACAGGGGAAGAAAAACTGTTTTTT
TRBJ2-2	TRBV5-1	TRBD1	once	CASSVGQGAIIQNTGELFF	TGCGCCAGCAGCGTAGGACAGGGGGCAATCATACAGAACACCGGGGAGCTGTTTTTT
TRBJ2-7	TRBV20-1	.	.	CSASLVGSGAKQYF	TGCAGTGCTAGTCTCGTGGGGTCAGGAGCAAAGCAGTACTTC
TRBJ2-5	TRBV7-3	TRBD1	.	CASSIGTGQETQYF	TGTGCCAGCAGCATTGGGACAGGTCAAGAGACCCAGTACTTC
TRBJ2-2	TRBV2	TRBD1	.	CASSAGTGVRSGGLFF	TGTGCCAGCAGTGCAGGGACAGGGGTACGGTCCGGGGGGCTGTTTTTT
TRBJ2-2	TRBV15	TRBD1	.	CATSGYRGEITGELFF	TGTGCCACCAGCGGTTACAGGGGTGAAATCACCGGGGAGCTGTTTTTT
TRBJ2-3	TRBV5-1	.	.	CASSGGLISDTQYF	TGCGCCAGCAGCGGGGGGCTGATATCAGATACGCAGTATTTT
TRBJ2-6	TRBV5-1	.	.	CASSRHRGGFENSGANVLTF	TGCGCCAGCAGCAGACACAGGGGAGGCTTTGAGAACTCTGGGGCCAACGTCCTGACTTTC
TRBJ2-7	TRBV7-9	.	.	CASSYPTRSGGYEQYF	TGTGCCAGCAGCTACCCGACCAGGTCTGGAGGGTACGAGCAGTACTTC
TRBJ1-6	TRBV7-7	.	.	CASSRESNSPLHF	TGTGCCAGCAGTCGAGAGAGTAATTCACCCCTCCACTTT
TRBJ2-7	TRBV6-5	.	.	CASSSTGNEQYF	TGTGCCAGCAGTTCCACGGGAAACGAGCAGTACTTC
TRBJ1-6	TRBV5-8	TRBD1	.	CASKQTRTGNSPLHF	TGTGCCAGCAAACAAACCCGGACAGGGAATTCACCCCTCCACTTT
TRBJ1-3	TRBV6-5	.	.	CASSSGPFRGGNTIYF	TGTGCCAGCAGTTCTGGACCATTTCGAGGTGGAAACACCATATATTTT
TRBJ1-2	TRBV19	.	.	CASSINSNYGYTF	TGTGCCAGTAGTATCAACAGTAACTATGGCTACACCTTC
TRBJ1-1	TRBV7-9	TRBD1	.	CASSARQGRNTEAFF	TGTGCCAGCAGCGCAAGACAGGGCCGGAACACTGAAGCTTTCTTT
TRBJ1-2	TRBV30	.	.	CAWNEDSNYGYTF	TGTGCCTGGAACGAGGACTCCAACTATGGCTACACCTTC